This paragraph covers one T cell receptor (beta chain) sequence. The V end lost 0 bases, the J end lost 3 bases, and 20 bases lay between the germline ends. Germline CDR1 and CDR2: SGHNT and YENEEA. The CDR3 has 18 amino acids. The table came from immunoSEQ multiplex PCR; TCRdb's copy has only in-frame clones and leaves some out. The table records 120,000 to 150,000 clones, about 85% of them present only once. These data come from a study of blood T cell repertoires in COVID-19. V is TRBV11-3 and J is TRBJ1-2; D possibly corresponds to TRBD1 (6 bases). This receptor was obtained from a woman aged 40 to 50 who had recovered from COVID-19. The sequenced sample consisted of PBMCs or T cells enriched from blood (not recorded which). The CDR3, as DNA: TGTGCCAGCAGCTTAGACTCCCGGACAGATCAGTGGGACTATGGCTACACCTTC. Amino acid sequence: CASSLDSRTDQWDYGYTF.